The 32 T cell receptor beta chains below come from one sample, sequenced in a study of shared clonotypes between healthy human individuals. Libraries were prepared by immunoSEQ multiplex PCR; TCRdb keeps only in-frame clonotypes and omits some of them. The sample lists millions of clones; over 85% were seen once. Sequencing was done on a sample of naive CD4+ T cells sorted from blood. Subset here: CD45RA+ positively selected. All receptors come from a man aged 18 to 30 in good health.

The chain is built from TRBV2 and TRBJ1-5, with 9 bases fitting TRBD1. Germline V gene lookup returns CDR1 SNHLY and CDR2 FYNNEI. Trimming cost V 4 bases and J 6 bases; bases outside gene matches: 7. CDR3 length: 15 residues. CDR3 sequence (DNA): TGTGCCAGCAGTGCCCAGGGACAGGGAATTCAGCCCCAGCATTTT. Encoded protein: CASSAQGQGIQPQHF.

For this clone: A read error may account for a junction end that differs from germline. This chain links TRBV2 with TRBJ2-1; 8 nucleotides line up with TRBD2. CDR1 is SNHLY, CDR2 FYNNEI, per germline. This CDR3 contains 15 residues. CDR3 region: CASREGLAGYNEQFF. For the CDR3, the DNA is TGTGCCAGCAGAGAAGGGCTAGCGGGTTACAATGAGCAGTTCTTC.

The rearrangement links TRBV19 to TRBJ2-7, with 7 bases matching TRBD2. Germline CDR1 and CDR2: LNHDA and SQIVND (reference sequence). The trim removed 5 bases at V and 6 bases at J, leaving 13 bases unmatched. The CDR3 extends over 15 amino acids. CDR3 sequence (DNA): TGTGCCAGTAGTCTCGGGACTACCCTTAGGGGCGAGCAGTACTTC. Its translation is CASSLGTTLRGEQYF.

This clone was detected only once. The chain couples TRBV5-6 to TRBJ2-7; D may be TRBD1 (6 bases). V was cut by 3 bases and J by 2 bases, with 12 bases left in between. Per the germline V gene, CDR1 is SGHDT and CDR2 is YYEEEE. This CDR3 spans 14 amino acids. As DNA, the CDR3 is TGTGCCAGCAGCTCCCGACAGGCAACCTACGAGCAGTACTTC. It codes for CASSSRQATYEQYF.

The V gene is TRBV18, the J gene TRBJ2-3; D is possibly TRBD1 or TRBD2 (6 bases each). V was shortened by 5 bases and J by 0 bases, with 15 bases between the two germline ends. This CDR3 comprises 16 residues. Germline V gene sequence: CDR1 KGHSH, CDR2 LQKENI. The CDR3 loop is CASSSLGGLSTDTQYF. DNA of the CDR3: TGTGCCAGCTCATCCTTAGGGGGGCTTAGCACAGATACGCAGTATTTT.

This sequence joins TRBV10-2 and TRBJ2-5, with TRBD1 identical over 9 bases. The CDR3 loop spans 15 amino acids. Looked up from germline, CDR1 is WSHSY and CDR2 is SAAADI. The V gene end was trimmed by 6 bases and the J gene end by 1 base; junction bases not matched to a gene: 6. CDR3 nucleotide sequence: TGCGCCAGCAGAGAGACAGGGGGAATCCAAGAGACCCAGTACTTC. Amino acid sequence: CASRETGGIQETQYF.

V is TRBV2 and J is TRBJ2-7; D is unclear. This CDR3 spans 12 amino acids. Germline assignment: CDR1 SNHLY and CDR2 FYNNEI. V was pared by 5 bases and J by 7 bases, with 12 bases between. The CDR3: CASSTSGPEQYF. CDR3 DNA sequence: TGTGCCAGCAGTACCTCGGGCCCGGAGCAGTACTTC.

The rearrangement links TRBV9 to TRBJ2-5; D possibly uses TRBD1 or TRBD2 (5 bases each). The CDR3 runs to 12 residues. From germline, CDR1 is SGDLS and CDR2 YYNGEE. The ends were cut back, 3 bases at V and 7 bases at J, with 10 bases in the middle. The CDR3 nucleotides are TGTGCCAGCAGCGCCGGGACCAGGACCCAGTACTTC. Amino acids: CASSAGTRTQYF.

This clone was observed once. Other DNA variants within this sample encode the same CDR3. V gene TRBV7-8 combines with J gene TRBJ2-7; D is unclear. V gave up 1 base and J gave up 0 bases, with 7 bases separating them. Germline values: CDR1 SGHVS, CDR2 FQNEAQ. This CDR3 has 14 residues. This chain's CDR3 is CASSLGAVSYEQYF. The CDR3 DNA sequence: TGTGCCAGCAGCTTAGGAGCAGTCTCCTACGAGCAGTACTTC.

The rearrangement links TRBV10-3 to TRBJ2-6; D might be TRBD1 or TRBD2, each matching 5 bases. Germline assignment: CDR1 ENHRY and CDR2 SYGVKD. The CDR3 is made up of 15 amino acids. The V end was cut by 3 bases, the J end by 4 bases, with 10 bases between. The CDR3 protein is CAISEPGPGANVLTF. In nucleotides, the CDR3 is TGTGCCATCAGTGAACCGGGGCCCGGGGCCAACGTCCTGACTTTC.

V usage is TRBV6-1 and J usage is TRBJ1-5, with D perhaps TRBD1 (6 bases). Trimming took 0 bases from V and 10 from J, leaving 13 bases between them. There are 14 residues in the CDR3. Germline V gene sequence: CDR1 MNHNS, CDR2 SASEGT. This CDR3 reads CASSEALGAFPQHF. In DNA form, the CDR3 reads TGTGCCAGCAGTGAAGCGCTGGGGGCCTTCCCCCAGCATTTT.

This chain joins TRBV7-2 and TRBJ2-5; TRBD2 agrees at 7 bases. CDR1 and CDR2 (germline): SGHTA, FQGNSA. V lost 5 bases, J lost 5 bases, and 5 bases stayed unmatched. The CDR3 consists of 13 residues. The CDR3 loop is CASSVGLRETQYF. CDR3 bases: TGTGCCAGCAGCGTGGGACTACGGGAGACCCAGTACTTC.

The J gene is TRBJ2-5, the V gene TRBV13; perhaps TRBD2 as D (5 bases). Germline values: CDR1 PRHDT, CDR2 FYEKMQ (reference sequence). The CDR3 contains 17 residues. Trimming left V 2 bases short and J 2 bases short, with 18 bases between. The DNA of the CDR3 is TGTGCCAGCAGCTTATCCCGTTCCGGGGTCTCACAAGAGACCCAGTACTTC. Translating it yields CASSLSRSGVSQETQYF.

J is TRBJ2-1 and V is TRBV2, with 12 bases matching TRBD2. The CDR3 has 17 amino acids. V shed 2 bases and J 9 bases; nucleotides not matched to a gene: 11. Germline lookup yields CDR1 SNHLY and CDR2 FYNNEI. In nucleotides, the CDR3 is TGTGCCAGCAGTGAAATGCTAGCGGGAGGGCCGGGTGGTGAGCAGTTCTTC. Its protein is CASSEMLAGGPGGEQFF.

This sequence joins TRBV18 and TRBJ2-7, with D tentatively TRBD1 (6 bases). Germline assignment: CDR1 KGHSH and CDR2 LQKENI. V lost 5 bases and J lost 5, with 16 bases in between. CDR3 length: 14 residues. The CDR3 coding sequence is TGTGCCAGCTCAAGATACAGGGTAGGGGACGAGCAGTACTTC. Amino acids: CASSRYRVGDEQYF.

The genes are TRBV4-1 and TRBJ2-2; 12 bases agree with TRBD2. V was pared by 2 bases and J by 6 bases, with 7 bases of the junction left unmatched. Germline V gives CDR1 MGHRA, CDR2 YSYEKL. This CDR3 comprises 17 residues. The CDR3 bases are TGCGCCAGCAGCCAATGGACTAGCGGGAACATGGCCGGGGAGCTGTTTTTT. Its translation is CASSQWTSGNMAGELFF.

To note about this clone: In the same sample, other DNA sequences code for this CDR3. The CDR3 DNA sequence: TGCAGTGCGGGTCAAGAGACCCAGTACTTC. Protein: CSAGQETQYF. The chain uses TRBV20-1 and TRBJ2-5; D not resolved. Trimming left V 6 bases short and J 2 bases short, with 4 bases between. CDR1 and CDR2 from the germline V gene are DFQATT and SNEGSKA (reference sequence). The CDR3 extends over 10 amino acids.

The genes are TRBV11-2 and TRBJ2-7; TRBD2 is a possible D gene (5 bases). V shed 3 bases and J shed 7 bases, with 13 bases lying between them. The CDR3 is 13 residues long. Per germline, CDR1 SGHAT and CDR2 FQNNGV. The CDR3 bases are TGTGCCAGCAGCTTGGGAGCGGTCTGGGAGCAGTACTTC. Its protein product is CASSLGAVWEQYF.

The genes are TRBV10-3 and TRBJ2-6; D gene unclear. This CDR3 is built from 12 residues. Trimming cost V 10 bases and J 4 bases, with 8 bases left between them. Germline V gives CDR1 ENHRY, CDR2 SYGVKD. CDR3 amino acids: CATTSGANVLTF. DNA for the CDR3: TGTGCCACCACTTCCGGGGCCAACGTCCTGACTTTC.

The genes are TRBV27 and TRBJ1-5; 9 bases align to TRBD1. Germline V gene sequence: CDR1 MNHEY, CDR2 SMNVEV (reference sequence). V was clipped by 11 bases and J by 7 bases; unmatched bases: 12. The CDR3 runs to 14 residues. The chain's CDR3 is CALRDRASRQPQHF. CDR3 sequence (DNA): TGTGCCCTCCGGGACAGGGCTTCGAGGCAGCCCCAGCATTTT.

V usage is TRBV7-9 and J usage is TRBJ2-2; no firm D call. V lost 1 base and J lost 4, with 7 bases in between. The V gene's germline CDR1 is SEHNR and CDR2 FQNEAQ (reference sequence). The CDR3 is made up of 14 amino acids. The CDR3 protein is CASSLGAVTGELFF. The CDR3 bases are TGTGCCAGCAGCTTAGGGGCAGTCACCGGGGAGCTGTTTTTT.

This clone was observed once. The gene calls are TRBV29-1 and TRBJ1-1; D not certain. The CDR3 is 11 residues long. Between the trimmed V and J ends, which lost 3 bases and 4 bases, there was a span of 6 bases. The germline CDR1 and CDR2 sequences are SQVTM and ANQGSEA. CDR3 residues: CSVDSITEAFF. CDR3 DNA sequence: TGCAGCGTTGACAGTATCACTGAAGCTTTCTTT.

This chain uses TRBV10-3 with TRBJ1-1; the D gene is possibly TRBD1 (6 bases). From germline, CDR1 is ENHRY and CDR2 SYGVKD. V was pared by 6 bases and J by 0 bases, with 14 bases between. This CDR3 region has 15 residues. The CDR3 spells CAISRQTGMNTEAFF. As DNA, the CDR3 is TGTGCCATCAGCCGCCAAACAGGGATGAACACTGAAGCTTTCTTT.

This clone was seen a few times. The sample contains more than one DNA sequence encoding this CDR3. The chain couples TRBV7-9 to TRBJ1-5; maybe TRBD1 (5 bases). V lost 6 bases, J lost 5 bases, and 8 bases lay in between. Per germline, CDR1 SEHNR and CDR2 FQNEAQ (reference sequence). This CDR3 comprises 12 residues. The CDR3 DNA follows: TGTGCCAGCAGTCAAGGGGATCAGCCCCAGCATTTT. Its translation: CASSQGDQPQHF.

As for this clone: The sample holds other DNA sequences that translate to the same CDR3. The genes are TRBV9 and TRBJ2-5, with unresolved D. Germline V lookup: CDR1 SGDLS, CDR2 YYNGEE. The CDR3 totals 13 residues. The V end was cut by 2 bases, the J end by 0 bases, with 5 bases between. The CDR3 is CASSVTDQETQYF. The CDR3 bases are TGTGCCAGCAGCGTCACAGACCAAGAGACCCAGTACTTC.

V usage is TRBV29-1 and J usage is TRBJ2-6; 7 bases are shared with TRBD1. V gave up 6 bases and J gave up 4 bases; unmatched junction bases: 21. CDR3 length: 19 residues. Germline V CDR1 and CDR2: SQVTM, ANQGSEA. CDR3 in amino acids: CSVTHALTSRGNGANVLTF. CDR3 coding DNA: TGCAGCGTGACCCATGCATTGACGTCCAGGGGGAACGGGGCCAACGTCCTGACTTTC.

CDR3 in amino acids: CASSLGRDSISYEQYF. The CDR3 region has the DNA TGTGCCAGCTCACTTGGCCGGGACTCGATCTCCTACGAGCAGTACTTC. The rearrangement links TRBV18 to TRBJ2-7; tentative D call: TRBD2 (6 bases). The CDR3 sequence is 16 residues long. Trimming took off 4 bases at V and 0 bases at J, with 16 bases between the two ends. CDR1 and CDR2 (germline): KGHSH, LQKENI.

The CDR3 DNA follows: TGCAGTGCTAGCTGGGGGGAGACCCAGTACTTC. Translated, it gives CSASWGETQYF. The chain recombines TRBV20-1 with TRBJ2-5, with D perhaps being TRBD1 or TRBD2 (5 bases each). V dropped 3 bases and J dropped 5 bases, with 7 bases sitting between them. This CDR3 contains 11 residues. The germline V gene encodes CDR1 DFQATT and CDR2 SNEGSKA (reference sequence).

The chain joins TRBV2 to TRBJ2-2; 12 bases are a match to TRBD2. In germline, CDR1 is SNHLY, CDR2 FYNNEI. The trim removed 6 bases at V and 7 bases at J, leaving 9 bases unmatched. The CDR3 totals 16 residues. DNA for the CDR3: TGTGCCAGCAGGCCAGGGCTAGCGGGAGGGAACGGGGAGCTGTTTTTT. It yields the protein CASRPGLAGGNGELFF. Full variable domain (outside the CDR3, taken from reference TRBV2 and TRBJ2-2): EPEVTQTPSHQVTQMGQEVILRCVPISNHLYFYWYRQILGQKVEFLVSFYNNEISEKSEIFDDQFSVERPDGSNFTLKIRSTKLEDSAMYFCASRPGLAGGNGELFFGEGSRLTVL.

V usage is TRBV7-2 and J usage is TRBJ2-3, with 9 bases matching TRBD2. The CDR3 length is 16 residues. Trimming cost V 1 base and J 1 base; bases outside gene matches: 3. Germline CDR1 reads SGHTA; CDR2 reads FQGNSA. CDR3 protein: CASSLVPSGGTDTQYF. The CDR3 DNA is TGTGCCAGCAGCTTAGTCCCTAGCGGGGGCACAGATACGCAGTATTTT.

This chain links TRBV5-1 with TRBJ2-1; 9 nucleotides align to TRBD1. This CDR3 comprises 15 residues. The ends lost 5 bases at V and 6 bases at J; junction bases unmatched: 9. Looked up from germline, CDR1 is SGHRS and CDR2 is YFSETQ. CDR3 DNA: TGCGCCAGCAGACCCCCGGGACAGGGTAGCAATGAGCAGTTCTTC. Residues: CASRPPGQGSNEQFF.

The chain employs TRBV25-1 and TRBJ1-5, with D perhaps TRBD1 (5 bases). From germline, CDR1 is MGHDK and CDR2 SYGVNS. This CDR3 is 15 amino acids long. The CDR3 loop reads CATREGRYRNQPQHF. The CDR3 DNA reads TGTGCGACTAGGGAGGGGCGGTATAGGAATCAGCCCCAGCATTTT. Full variable domain (missing parts from reference TRBV25-1 and TRBJ1-5): EADIYQTPRYLVIGTGKKITLECSQTMGHDKMYWYQQDPGMELHLIHYSYGVNSTEKGDLSSESTVSRIRTEHFPLTLESARPSHTSQYLCATREGRYRNQPQHFGDGTRLSIL.